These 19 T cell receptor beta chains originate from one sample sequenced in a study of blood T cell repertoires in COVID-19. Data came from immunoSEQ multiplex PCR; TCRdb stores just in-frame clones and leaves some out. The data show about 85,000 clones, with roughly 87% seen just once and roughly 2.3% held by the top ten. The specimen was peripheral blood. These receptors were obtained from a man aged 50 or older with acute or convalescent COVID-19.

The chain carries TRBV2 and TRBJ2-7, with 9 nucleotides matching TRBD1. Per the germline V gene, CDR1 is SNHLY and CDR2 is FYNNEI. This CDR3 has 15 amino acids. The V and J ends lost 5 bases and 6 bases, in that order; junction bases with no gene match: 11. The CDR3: CASSRQGQGMGEQYV. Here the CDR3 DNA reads TGTGCCAGCAGTCGACAGGGACAGGGTATGGGCGAGCAGTACGTC.

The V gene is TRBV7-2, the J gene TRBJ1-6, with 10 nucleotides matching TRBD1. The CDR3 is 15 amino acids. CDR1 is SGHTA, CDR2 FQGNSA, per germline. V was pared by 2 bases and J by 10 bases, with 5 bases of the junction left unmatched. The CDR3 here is CASSLNPGQGSPLHF. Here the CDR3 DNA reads TGTGCCAGCAGCTTAAATCCGGGACAGGGGTCACCCCTCCACTTT.

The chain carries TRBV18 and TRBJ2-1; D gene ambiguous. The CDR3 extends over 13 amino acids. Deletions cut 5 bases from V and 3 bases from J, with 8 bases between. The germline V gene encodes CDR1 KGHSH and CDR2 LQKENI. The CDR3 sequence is CASSEQNYNEQFF. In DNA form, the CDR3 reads TGTGCCAGCTCAGAACAGAACTACAATGAGCAGTTCTTC.

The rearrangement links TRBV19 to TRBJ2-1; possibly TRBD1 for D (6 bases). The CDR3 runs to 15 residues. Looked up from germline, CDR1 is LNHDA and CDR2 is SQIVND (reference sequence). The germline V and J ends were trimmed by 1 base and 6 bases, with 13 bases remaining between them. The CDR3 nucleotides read TGTGCCAGTAGTATAGGAGGGGGTAAGGGCAATGAGCAGTTCTTC. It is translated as CASSIGGGKGNEQFF.

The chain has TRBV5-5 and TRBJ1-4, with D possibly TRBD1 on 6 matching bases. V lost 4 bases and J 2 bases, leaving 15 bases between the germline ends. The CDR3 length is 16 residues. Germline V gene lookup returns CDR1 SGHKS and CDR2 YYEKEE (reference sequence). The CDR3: CASSITAGATNEKLFF. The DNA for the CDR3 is TGTGCCAGCAGCATTACCGCAGGGGCCACTAATGAAAAACTGTTTTTT. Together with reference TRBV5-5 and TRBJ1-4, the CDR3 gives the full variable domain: DAGVTQSPTHLIKTRGQQVTLRCSPISGHKSVSWYQQVLGQGPQFIFQYYEKEERGRGNFPDRFSARQFPNYSSELNVNALLLGDSALYLCASSITAGATNEKLFFGSGTQLSVL.

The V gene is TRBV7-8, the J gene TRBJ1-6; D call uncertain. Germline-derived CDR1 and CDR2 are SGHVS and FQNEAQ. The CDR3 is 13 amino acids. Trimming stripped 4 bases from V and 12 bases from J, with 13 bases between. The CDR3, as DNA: TGTGCCAGCAGCTCGGAGAGACCGCAACCCCTCCACTTT. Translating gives CASSSERPQPLHF.

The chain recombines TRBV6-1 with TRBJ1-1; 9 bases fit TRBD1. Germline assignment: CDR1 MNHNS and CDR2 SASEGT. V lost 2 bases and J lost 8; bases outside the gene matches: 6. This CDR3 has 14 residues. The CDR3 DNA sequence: TGTGCCAGCAGTGAATACAGGGGGCAGAGGGAAGCTTTCTTT. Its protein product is CASSEYRGQREAFF.

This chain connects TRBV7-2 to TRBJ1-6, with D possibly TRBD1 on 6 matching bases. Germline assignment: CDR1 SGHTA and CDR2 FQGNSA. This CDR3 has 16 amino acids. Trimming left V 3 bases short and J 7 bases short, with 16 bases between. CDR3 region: CASSFRRGARNSPLHF. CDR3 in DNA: TGTGCCAGCAGCTTCCGGCGGGGGGCACGAAATTCACCCCTCCACTTT. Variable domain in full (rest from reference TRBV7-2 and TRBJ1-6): GAGVSQSPSNKVTEKGKDVELRCDPISGHTALYWYRQSLGQGLEFLIYFQGNSAPDKSGLPSDRFSAERTGGSVSTLTIQRTQQEDSAVYLCASSFRRGARNSPLHFGNGTRLTVT.

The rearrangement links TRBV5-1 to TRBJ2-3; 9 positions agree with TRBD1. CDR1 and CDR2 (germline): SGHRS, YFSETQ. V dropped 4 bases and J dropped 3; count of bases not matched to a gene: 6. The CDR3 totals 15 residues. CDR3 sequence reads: CASSPFGQGTDTQYF. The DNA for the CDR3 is TGCGCCAGCAGCCCATTTGGACAGGGGACAGATACGCAGTATTTT.

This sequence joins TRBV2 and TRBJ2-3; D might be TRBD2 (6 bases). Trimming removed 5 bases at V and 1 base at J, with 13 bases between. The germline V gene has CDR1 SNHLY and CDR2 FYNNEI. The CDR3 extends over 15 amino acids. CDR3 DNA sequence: TGTGCCAGCAGTCGCCAGGGCGGGGGCACAGATACGCAGTATTTT. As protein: CASSRQGGGTDTQYF.

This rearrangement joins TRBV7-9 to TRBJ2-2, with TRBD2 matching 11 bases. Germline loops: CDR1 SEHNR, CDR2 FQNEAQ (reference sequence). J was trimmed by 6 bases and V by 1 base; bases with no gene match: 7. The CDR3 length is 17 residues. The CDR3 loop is CASSLVSGRAGSGELFF. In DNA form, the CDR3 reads TGTGCCAGCAGCTTAGTTAGCGGGAGGGCCGGCTCCGGGGAGCTGTTTTTT.

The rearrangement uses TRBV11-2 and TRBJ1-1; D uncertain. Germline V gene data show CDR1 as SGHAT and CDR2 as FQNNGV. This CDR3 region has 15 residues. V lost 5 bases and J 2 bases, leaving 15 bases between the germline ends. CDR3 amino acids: CASSRLKEPNTEAFF. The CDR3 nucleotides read TGTGCCAGCAGCCGCCTCAAGGAGCCCAACACTGAAGCTTTCTTT.

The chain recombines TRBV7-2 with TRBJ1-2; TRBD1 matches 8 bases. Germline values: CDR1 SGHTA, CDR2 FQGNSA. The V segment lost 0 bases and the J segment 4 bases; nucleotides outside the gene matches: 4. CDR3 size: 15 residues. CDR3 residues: CASSLAGQGGYGYTF. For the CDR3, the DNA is TGTGCCAGCAGCTTAGCCGGACAGGGCGGCTATGGCTACACCTTC.

DNA for the CDR3: TGTGCCAGCAGTTTAACCGGGGAGAATCAGCCCCAGCATTTT. This codes for CASSLTGENQPQHF. The chain is built from TRBV27 and TRBJ1-5; D not resolved. The CDR3 spans 14 residues. The V and J ends lost 2 bases and 4 bases respectively, with 9 bases between them. CDR1 is MNHEY, CDR2 SMNVEV, per germline (reference sequence).

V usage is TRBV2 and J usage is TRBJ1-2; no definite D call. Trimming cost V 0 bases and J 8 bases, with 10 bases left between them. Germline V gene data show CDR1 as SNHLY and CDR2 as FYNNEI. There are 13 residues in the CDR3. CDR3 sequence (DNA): TGTGCCAGCAGTGAAGCGACGGACTGGGGCTACACCTTC. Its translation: CASSEATDWGYTF. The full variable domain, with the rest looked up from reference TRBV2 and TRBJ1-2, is EPEVTQTPSHQVTQMGQEVILRCVPISNHLYFYWYRQILGQKVEFLVSFYNNEISEKSEIFDDQFSVERPDGSNFTLKIRSTKLEDSAMYFCASSEATDWGYTFGSGTRLTVV.

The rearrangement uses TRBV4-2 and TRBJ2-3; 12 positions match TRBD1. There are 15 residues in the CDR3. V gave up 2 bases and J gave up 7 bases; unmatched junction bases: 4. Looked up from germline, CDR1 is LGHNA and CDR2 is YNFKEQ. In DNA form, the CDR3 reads TGTGCCAGCAGCCAAAGGGACAGGGGGCAAAATACGCAGTATTTT. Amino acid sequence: CASSQRDRGQNTQYF.

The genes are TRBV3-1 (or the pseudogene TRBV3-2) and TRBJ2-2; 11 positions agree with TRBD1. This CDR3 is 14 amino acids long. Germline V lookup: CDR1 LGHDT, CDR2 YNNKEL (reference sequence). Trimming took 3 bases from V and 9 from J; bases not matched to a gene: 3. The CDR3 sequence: CASSQGQGVWELFF. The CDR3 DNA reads TGTGCCAGCAGCCAGGGACAGGGGGTTTGGGAGCTGTTTTTT.

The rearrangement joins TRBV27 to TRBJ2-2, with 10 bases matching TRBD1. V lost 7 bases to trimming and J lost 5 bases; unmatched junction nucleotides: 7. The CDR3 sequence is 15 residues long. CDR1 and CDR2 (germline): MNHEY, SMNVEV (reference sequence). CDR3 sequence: CASTETGGATGELFF. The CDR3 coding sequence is TGTGCCAGCACAGAGACAGGGGGCGCAACCGGGGAGCTGTTTTTT.

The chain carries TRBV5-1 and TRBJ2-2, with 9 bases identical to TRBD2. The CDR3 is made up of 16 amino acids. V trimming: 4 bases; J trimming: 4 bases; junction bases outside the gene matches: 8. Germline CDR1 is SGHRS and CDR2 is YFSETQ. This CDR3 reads CASSESGTSITGELFF. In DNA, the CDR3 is TGCGCCAGCAGCGAGTCCGGGACTAGCATCACCGGGGAGCTGTTTTTT.